The following is a T cell receptor beta chain sequence with its context. The germline V gene encodes CDR1 SGHNT and CDR2 YYREEE (reference sequence). The CDR3 is made up of 15 amino acids. This record belongs to a study of T cells expressing NK-cell markers. Using the 5' RACE reads, TCRdb records one entry per CDR3 protein without DNA. The sample includes roughly 390,000 distinct CDR3 sequences. The specimen was blood T cells: a sorted CD56 or NKG2C T cell subset, CD4+ or CD8+ T cells, or bulk PBMC T cells (not recorded which). The receptor comes from a man between 18 and 69 years old in good health. This chain connects TRBV5-4 to TRBJ2-1. CDR3: CASRSDRGSYNEQFF.